This T cell receptor beta chain was sequenced for a study of early T cells in non-severe SARS-CoV-2 infection. Across the whole study: Sequenced bulk RNA came from whole blood that was unsorted, and chains were unpaired. General study findings and limits: In VDJdb matching, anti-spike CD8 responses were favored while private and CD4 specificities went missing.

This clonotype was picked up many times. The antigen is unknown. The library protocol tagged individual cDNA molecules with unique molecular identifiers. TCRdb itself ran the 5' RACE reads through MiXCR, one entry per CDR3 protein. The sample lists nearly 50,000 distinct CDR3 sequences, 6% to 8% occurring once. Germline-derived CDR1 and CDR2 are SNHLY and FYNNEI. The CDR3 runs to 14 residues. With 5 bases removed from V and 3 bases from J, the gap between germline ends came to 11 bases. This TCR came from an adult who was a healthcare worker with PCR-confirmed SARS-CoV-2 infection or an uninfected control (not recorded which). The J gene is TRBJ1-5, the V gene TRBV2; D remains ambiguous. The sample in question was whole blood, obtained at baseline. The CDR3 reads CASSLSLVNQPQHF. The CDR3, as DNA: TGTGCCAGCAGTTTGAGTCTCGTCAATCAGCCCCAGCATTTT.